This TCR beta chain was profiled in a study of T cells in Graves' hyperthyroidism and ophthalmopathy. This clonotype was counted many times. From RNA transcripts, TCR beta CDR3 regions were amplified. First-round RT-PCR of the TCR CDR3 relied on the HTBI primer set. Using its own MiXCR run on the multiplex PCR reads, TCRdb lists one record per CDR3 protein. Of fewer than 350,000 distinct CDR3 sequences in the sample, about 18% are singletons; the top ten hold around 47%. The CDR3 totals 12 residues. Germline CDR1 and CDR2: KGHSH and LQKENI. Trimming removed 11 bases at V and 6 bases at J, with 14 bases between.

Material for sequencing was blood. The chain recombines TRBV18 with TRBJ2-1; possibly TRBD1 for D (5 bases). The receptor's source is a woman between 50 and 59 years old with Graves' hyperthyroidism. CDR3 protein: CASGASVNEQFF. CDR3 coding DNA: TGTGCCTCTGGGGCGTCGGTCAATGAGCAGTTCTTC.